This TCR beta chain was documented in a study of control samples from healthy donors and cancer patients. The CDR3 has 14 amino acids. Germline CDR1 is KGHSH and CDR2 is LQKENI. The V gene lost 2 bases and the J gene lost 6 bases, with 13 bases spanning the gap. The assay was immunoSEQ multiplex PCR, and TCRdb's table has in-frame clones only and misses some. The data show around 70,000 clones, with about 94% seen just once and approximately 3% held by the top ten. The V call is TRBV18, the J call TRBJ2-5, with D unclear. The TCR originated in a woman aged 25 to 39 in good health. Sequencing was done on a sample of blood. As DNA, the CDR3 is TGTGCCAGCTCACCAGGGAATACGGAGAAGACCCAGTACTTC. Its translation: CASSPGNTEKTQYF.